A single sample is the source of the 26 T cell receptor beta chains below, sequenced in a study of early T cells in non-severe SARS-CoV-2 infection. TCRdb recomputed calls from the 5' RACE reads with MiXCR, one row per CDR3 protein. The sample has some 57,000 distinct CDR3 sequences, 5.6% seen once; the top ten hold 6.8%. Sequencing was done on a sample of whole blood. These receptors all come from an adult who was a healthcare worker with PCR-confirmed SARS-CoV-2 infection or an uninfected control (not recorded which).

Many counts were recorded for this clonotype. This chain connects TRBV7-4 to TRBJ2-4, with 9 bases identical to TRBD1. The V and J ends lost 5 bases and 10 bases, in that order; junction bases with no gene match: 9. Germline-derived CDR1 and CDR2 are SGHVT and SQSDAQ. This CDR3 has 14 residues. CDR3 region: CASSEGQGEGIQYF. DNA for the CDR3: TGTGCCAGCAGCGAGGGACAGGGAGAGGGAATTCAGTACTTC.

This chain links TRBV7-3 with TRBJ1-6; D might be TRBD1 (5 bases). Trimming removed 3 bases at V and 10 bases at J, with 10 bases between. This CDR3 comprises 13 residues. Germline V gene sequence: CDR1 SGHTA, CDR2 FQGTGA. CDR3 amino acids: CASSLGLGSPLHF. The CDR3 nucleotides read TGTGCCAGCAGCTTGGGACTCGGGTCACCCCTCCACTTT. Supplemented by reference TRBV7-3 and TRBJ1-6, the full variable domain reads GAGVSQTPSNKVTEKGKYVELRCDPISGHTALYWYRQSLGQGPEFLIYFQGTGAADDSGLPNDRFFAVRPEGSVSTLKIQRTERGDSAVYLCASSLGLGSPLHFGNGTRLTVT.

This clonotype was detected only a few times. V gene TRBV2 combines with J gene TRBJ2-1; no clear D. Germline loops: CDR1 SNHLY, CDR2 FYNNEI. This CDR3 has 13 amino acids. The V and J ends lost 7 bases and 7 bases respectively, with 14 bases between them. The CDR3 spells CASKGLSINEQFF. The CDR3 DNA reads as TGTGCCAGCAAAGGGCTAAGCATTAATGAGCAGTTCTTC.

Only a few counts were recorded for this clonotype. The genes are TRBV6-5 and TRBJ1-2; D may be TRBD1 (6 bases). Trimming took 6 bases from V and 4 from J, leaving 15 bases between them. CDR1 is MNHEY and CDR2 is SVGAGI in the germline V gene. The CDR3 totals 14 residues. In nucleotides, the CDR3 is TGTGCCAGCAGACCCGAAGGGGGATTCTATGGCTACACCTTC. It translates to CASRPEGGFYGYTF.

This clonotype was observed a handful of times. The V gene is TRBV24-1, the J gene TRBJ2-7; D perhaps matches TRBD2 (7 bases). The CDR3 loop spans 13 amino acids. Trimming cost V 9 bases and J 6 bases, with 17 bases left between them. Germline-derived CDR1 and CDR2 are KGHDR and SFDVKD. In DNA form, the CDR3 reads TGTGCCACCTCAGAGGGGGAGGGCCTCGAGCAGTACTTC. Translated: CATSEGEGLEQYF.

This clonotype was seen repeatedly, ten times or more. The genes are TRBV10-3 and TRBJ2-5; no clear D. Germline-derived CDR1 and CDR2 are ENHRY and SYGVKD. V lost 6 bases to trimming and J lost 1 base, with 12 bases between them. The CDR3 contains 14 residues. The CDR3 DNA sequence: TGTGCCATCAGCTCCGGCGGCTCCCAAGAGACCCAGTACTTC. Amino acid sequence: CAISSGGSQETQYF.

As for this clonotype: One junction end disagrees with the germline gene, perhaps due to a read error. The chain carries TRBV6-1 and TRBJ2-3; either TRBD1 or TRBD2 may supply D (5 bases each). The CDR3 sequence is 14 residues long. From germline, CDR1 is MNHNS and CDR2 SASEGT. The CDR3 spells CVSSQGEGTDTQYF. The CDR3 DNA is TGTGTCAGCAGTCAGGGAGAAGGCACAGATACGCAGTATTTT.

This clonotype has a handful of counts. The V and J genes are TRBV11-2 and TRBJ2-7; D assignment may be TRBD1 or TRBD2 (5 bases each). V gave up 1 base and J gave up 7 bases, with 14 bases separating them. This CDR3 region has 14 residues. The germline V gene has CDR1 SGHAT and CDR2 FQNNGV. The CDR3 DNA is TGTGCCAGCAGCTTAGGGGGAGCCAGGGATGAGCAGTACTTC. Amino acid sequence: CASSLGGARDEQYF.

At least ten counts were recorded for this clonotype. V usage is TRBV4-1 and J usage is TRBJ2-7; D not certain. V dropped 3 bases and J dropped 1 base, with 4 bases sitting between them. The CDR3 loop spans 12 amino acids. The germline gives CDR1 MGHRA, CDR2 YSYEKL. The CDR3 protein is CASSQGSYEQYF. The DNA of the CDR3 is TGCGCCAGCAGCCAGGGATCCTACGAGCAGTACTTC.

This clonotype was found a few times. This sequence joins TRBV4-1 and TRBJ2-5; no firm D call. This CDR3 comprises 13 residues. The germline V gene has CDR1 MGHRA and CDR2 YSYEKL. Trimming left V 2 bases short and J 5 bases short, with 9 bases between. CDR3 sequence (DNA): TGCGCCAGCAGCCAAAATCCTCCGGAGACCCAGTACTTC. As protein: CASSQNPPETQYF.

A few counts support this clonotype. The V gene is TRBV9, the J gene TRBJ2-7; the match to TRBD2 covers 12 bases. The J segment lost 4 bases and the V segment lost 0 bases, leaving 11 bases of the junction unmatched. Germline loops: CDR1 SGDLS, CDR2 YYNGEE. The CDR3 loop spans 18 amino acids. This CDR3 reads CASSVGASGGAQRYEQYF. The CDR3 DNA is TGTGCCAGCAGCGTAGGTGCTAGCGGGGGGGCCCAGAGGTACGAGCAGTACTTC. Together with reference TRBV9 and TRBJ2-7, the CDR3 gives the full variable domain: DSGVTQTPKHLITATGQRVTLRCSPRSGDLSVYWYQQSLDQGLQFLIQYYNGEERAKGNILERFSAQQFPDLHSELNLSSLELGDSALYFCASSVGASGGAQRYEQYFGPGTRLTVT.

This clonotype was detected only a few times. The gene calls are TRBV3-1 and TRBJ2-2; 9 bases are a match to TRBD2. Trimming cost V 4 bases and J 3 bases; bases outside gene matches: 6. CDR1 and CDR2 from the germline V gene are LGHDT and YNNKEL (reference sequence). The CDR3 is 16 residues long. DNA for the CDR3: TGTGCCAGCAGCCGAGCAGCGGGGGGTCACACCGGGGAGCTGTTTTTT. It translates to CASSRAAGGHTGELFF. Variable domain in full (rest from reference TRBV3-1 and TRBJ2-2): DTAVSQTPKYLVTQMGNDKSIKCEQNLGHDTMYWYKQDSKKFLKIMFSYNNKELIINETVPNRFSPKSPDKAHLNLHINSLELGDSAVYFCASSRAAGGHTGELFFGEGSRLTVL.

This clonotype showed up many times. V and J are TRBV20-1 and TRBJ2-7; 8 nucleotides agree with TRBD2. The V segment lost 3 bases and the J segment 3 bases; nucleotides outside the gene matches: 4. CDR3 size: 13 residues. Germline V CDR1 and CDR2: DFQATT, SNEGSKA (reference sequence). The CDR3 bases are TGCAGTGCTAGGGAGACTAGCGACTACGAGCAGTACTTC. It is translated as CSARETSDYEQYF.

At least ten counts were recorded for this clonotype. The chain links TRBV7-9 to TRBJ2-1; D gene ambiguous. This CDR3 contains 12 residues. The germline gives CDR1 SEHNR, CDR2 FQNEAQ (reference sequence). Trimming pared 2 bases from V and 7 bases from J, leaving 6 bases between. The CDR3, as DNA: TGTGCCAGCAGCTTAAACCAGAATGAGCAGTTCTTC. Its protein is CASSLNQNEQFF.

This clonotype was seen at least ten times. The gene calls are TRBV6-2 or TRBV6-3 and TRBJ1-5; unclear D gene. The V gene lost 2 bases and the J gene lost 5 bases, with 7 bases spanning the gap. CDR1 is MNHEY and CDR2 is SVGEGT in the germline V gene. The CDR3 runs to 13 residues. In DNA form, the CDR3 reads TGTGCCAGCAGTTACGGGGTGGATCAGCCCCAGCATTTT. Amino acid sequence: CASSYGVDQPQHF.

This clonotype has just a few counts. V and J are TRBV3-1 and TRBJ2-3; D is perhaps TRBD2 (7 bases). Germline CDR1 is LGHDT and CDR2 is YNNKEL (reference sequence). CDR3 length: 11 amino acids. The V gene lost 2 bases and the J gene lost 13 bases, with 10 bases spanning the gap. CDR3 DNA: TGTGCCAGCAGCCAAACAGGGAGGGAGTATTTT. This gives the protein CASSQTGREYF.

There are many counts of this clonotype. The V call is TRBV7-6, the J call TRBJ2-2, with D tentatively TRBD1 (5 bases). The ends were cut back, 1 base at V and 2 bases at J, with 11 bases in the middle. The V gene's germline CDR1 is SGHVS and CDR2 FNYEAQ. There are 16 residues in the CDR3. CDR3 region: CASSLGTRVNTGELFF. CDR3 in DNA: TGTGCCAGCAGCTTAGGTACCAGGGTCAACACCGGGGAGCTGTTTTTT.

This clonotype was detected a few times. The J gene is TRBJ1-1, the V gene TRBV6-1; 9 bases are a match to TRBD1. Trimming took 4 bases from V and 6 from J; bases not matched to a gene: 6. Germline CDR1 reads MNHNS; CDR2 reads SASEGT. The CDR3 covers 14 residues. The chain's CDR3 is CASSVDRGVSEAFF. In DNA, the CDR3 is TGTGCCAGCAGTGTGGACAGGGGAGTTTCTGAAGCTTTCTTT.

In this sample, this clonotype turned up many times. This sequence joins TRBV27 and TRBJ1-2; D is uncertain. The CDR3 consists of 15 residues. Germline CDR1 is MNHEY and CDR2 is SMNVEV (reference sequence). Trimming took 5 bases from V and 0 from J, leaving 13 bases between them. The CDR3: CASSPLDRSNYGYTF. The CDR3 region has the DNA TGTGCCAGCAGTCCGTTAGACCGTTCTAACTATGGCTACACCTTC.

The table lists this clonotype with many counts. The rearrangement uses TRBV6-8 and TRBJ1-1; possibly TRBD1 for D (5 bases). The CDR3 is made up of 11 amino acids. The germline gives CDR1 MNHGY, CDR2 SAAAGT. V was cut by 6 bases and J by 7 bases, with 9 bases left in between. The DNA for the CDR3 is TGTGCCAGCAGGCGGGACCTTGAAGCTTTCTTT. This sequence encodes CASRRDLEAFF.

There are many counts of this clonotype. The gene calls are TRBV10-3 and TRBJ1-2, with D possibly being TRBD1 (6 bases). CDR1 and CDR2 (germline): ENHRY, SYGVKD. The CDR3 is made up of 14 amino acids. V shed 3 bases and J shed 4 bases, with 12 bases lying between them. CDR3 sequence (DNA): TGTGCCATCAGTGAAGGGGGACGGCCCTATGGCTACACCTTC. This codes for CAISEGGRPYGYTF.

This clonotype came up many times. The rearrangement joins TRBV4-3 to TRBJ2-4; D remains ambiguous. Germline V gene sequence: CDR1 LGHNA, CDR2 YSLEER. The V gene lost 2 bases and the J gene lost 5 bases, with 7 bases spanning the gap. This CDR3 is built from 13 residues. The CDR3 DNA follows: TGCGCCAGCAGCCAAAGTCGGCAAAACATTCAGTACTTC. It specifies CASSQSRQNIQYF.

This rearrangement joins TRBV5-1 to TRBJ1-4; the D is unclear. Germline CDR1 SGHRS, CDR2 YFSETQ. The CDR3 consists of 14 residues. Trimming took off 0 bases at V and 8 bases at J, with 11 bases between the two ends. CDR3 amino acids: CASSLGPEREKLFF. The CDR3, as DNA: TGCGCCAGCAGCTTGGGCCCCGAGAGAGAAAAACTGTTTTTT.

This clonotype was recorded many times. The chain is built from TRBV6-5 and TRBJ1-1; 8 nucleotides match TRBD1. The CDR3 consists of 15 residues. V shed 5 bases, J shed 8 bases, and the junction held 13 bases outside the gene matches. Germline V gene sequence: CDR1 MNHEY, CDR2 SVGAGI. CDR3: CASSLGTGFSREAFF. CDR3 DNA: TGTGCCAGCAGTCTCGGGACAGGATTTTCGAGGGAAGCTTTCTTT.

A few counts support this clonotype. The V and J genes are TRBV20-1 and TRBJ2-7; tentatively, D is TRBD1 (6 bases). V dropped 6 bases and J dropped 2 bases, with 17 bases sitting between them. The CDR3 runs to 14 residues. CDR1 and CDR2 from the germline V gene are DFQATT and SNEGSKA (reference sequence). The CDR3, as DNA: TGCAGTGCCCTCCCCACGGACAGTCCCTACGAGCAGTACTTC. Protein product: CSALPTDSPYEQYF.

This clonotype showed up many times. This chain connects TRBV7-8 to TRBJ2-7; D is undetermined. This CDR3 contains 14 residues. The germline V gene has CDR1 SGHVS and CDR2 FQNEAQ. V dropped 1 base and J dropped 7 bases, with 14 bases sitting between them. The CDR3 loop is CASSLVSQVGEQYF. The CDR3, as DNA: TGTGCCAGCAGCTTAGTCTCCCAAGTGGGGGAGCAGTACTTC.